Listed below are T cell receptor beta chains from one sample, sequenced in a study of cytomegalovirus exposure and HLA in healthy donors. Profiling relied on immunoSEQ multiplex PCR, and the TCRdb table lists in-frame clones only, not all of them. Its clone listing holds around 140,000 clones. The sequenced sample consisted of PBMCs. Receptors were obtained from a woman aged 40 to 50 in good health and CMV-seropositive. The CDR3 runs from the conserved cysteine through the conserved F or W. A D gene is named only where the DNA matches it firmly.

>TRBJ2-7|TRBV5-4|TRBD2
TGTGCCAGCAGCTTGGACTTGAGCGGGAGGGCCTACGAGCAGTACTTC
CASSLDLSGRAYEQYF
>TRBJ2-1|TRBV27|NA
TGTGCCAGCAGTCCCCGTGACATTGGTGAGCAGTTCTTC
CASSPRDIGEQFF
>TRBJ1-2|TRBV7-2|NA
TGTGCCTTCAATACCCGACAGGAAAACTATGGCTACACCTTC
CAFNTRQENYGYTF
>TRBJ1-1|TRBV5-4|NA
TGTGCCAGCAGCTCCTCAGGGATGGCGGTAGCAAACACTGAAGCTTTCTTT
CASSSSGMAVANTEAFF
>TRBJ2-5|TRBV19|NA
TGTGCCAGTAGCCGACAGCTCCAAGAGACCCAGTACTTC
CASSRQLQETQYF
>TRBJ2-7|TRBV5-1|TRBD2
TGCGCCAGCAGCAGGACTAGCGGGTACGAGCAGTACTTC
CASSRTSGYEQYF
>TRBJ2-7|TRBV28|NA
TGTGCCAGCACCTGGGGTTCGGGAAGCTCCTACGAGCAGTACTTC
CASTWGSGSSYEQYF
>TRBJ2-7|TRBV20-1|NA
TGCAGTGCTAATTCCCTCCCCGAGCAGTACTTC
CSANSLPEQYF
>TRBJ1-4|TRBV10-3|TRBD1
TGTGCCATCAGTAGGGACAGGGATTCTGAAAAACTGTTTTTT
CAISRDRDSEKLFF
>TRBJ1-2|TRBV19|TRBD1
TGTGCCAGTAGCTCACAGGGGGCATACGGTGGCTACACCTTC
CASSSQGAYGGYTF
>TRBJ1-1|TRBV30|NA
TGTGCCTGGAGTGCGGCGGGGAACACTGAAGCTTTCTTT
CAWSAAGNTEAFF
>TRBJ1-5|TRBV2|TRBD1
TGTGCCAGCAGTCTTGGACAGGGGGCAAGTCAGCCCCAGCATTTT
CASSLGQGASQPQHF
>TRBJ2-1|TRBV2|NA
TGTGCCAGCAGTCGGAATGAGCAGTTCTTC
CASSRNEQFF
>TRBJ2-3|TRBV6-5|TRBD1
TGTGCCAGCAGCCTGGGACAGGGTGGAGGGGATACGCAGTATTTT
CASSLGQGGGDTQYF
>TRBJ1-1|TRBV6-5|NA
TGTGCCAGCAGTTCAACAGGTTCCTTTGAAGCTTTCTTT
CASSSTGSFEAFF
>TRBJ1-5|TRBV25-1|NA
TGTGCCAGCAGTGGCTGGGGCGCAGGTCAGCCCCAGCATTTT
CASSGWGAGQPQHF
>TRBJ2-1|TRBV2|TRBD1
TGTGCCAGCAGTGGGGGACAGGGGGCGTACAATGAGCAGTTCTTC
CASSGGQGAYNEQFF
>TRBJ2-7|TRBV7-9|TRBD2
TGTGCCAGCAGCTTAGTACTAGCGGGATACTACGAGCAGTACTTC
CASSLVLAGYYEQYF
>TRBJ2-2|TRBV7-2|TRBD2
TGTGCCAGCAGACAAGCGGGAGGGGGGACCGGGGAGCTGTTTTTT
CASRQAGGGTGELFF
>TRBJ1-1|TRBV10-3|TRBD1
TGTGCCATCAGTGGACAGGGCACGACTGAAGCTTTCTTT
CAISGQGTTEAFF
>TRBJ2-1|TRBV28|TRBD2
TGTGCCAGCAGTCTACTAGCGGGAGGATACAATGAGCAGTTCTTC
CASSLLAGGYNEQFF
>TRBJ1-3|TRBV9|NA
TGTGCCAGCAGCGTAGGTTACTCTGGAAACACCATATATTTT
CASSVGYSGNTIYF
>TRBJ2-1|TRBV27|NA
TGTGCCAGCAGTTTAGACATCTACAATGAGCAGTTCTTC
CASSLDIYNEQFF
>TRBJ1-1|TRBV28|NA
TGTGCCAGCAGTTTATTAAGAACACTGAACACTGAAGCTTTCTTT
CASSLLRTLNTEAFF
>TRBJ2-5|TRBV6-6|NA
TGTGCCACCCTAGTCCCGGGCCAAGAGACCCAGTACTTC
CATLVPGQETQYF
>TRBJ1-2|TRBV2|NA
TGTGCCAGCAGTGAGGGAGAAGCTAACTATGGCTACACCTTC
CASSEGEANYGYTF
>TRBJ2-1|TRBV5-1|TRBD2
TGCGCCAGCAGCTTGGTAGCGGGAATGAACAATGAGCAGTTCTTC
CASSLVAGMNNEQFF
>TRBJ2-1|TRBV10-3|NA
TGTGCCATCAGTGACCAGGGCCTTGAGCAGTTCTTC
CAISDQGLEQFF
>TRBJ1-2|TRBV29-1|TRBD1
TGCAGCGTTGGAACCGGGACAGGTGCTAACTATGGCTACACCTTC
CSVGTGTGANYGYTF
>TRBJ2-1|TRBV25-1|TRBD1
TGTGCCAGCAGGGAGACAGGGGGAAACCCCAATGAGCAGTTCTTC
CASRETGGNPNEQFF
>TRBJ1-5|TRBV7-9|NA
TGTGCCAGCAGCTTAGGGGCAGGGGTAAAGCCCCAGCATTTT
CASSLGAGVKPQHF
>TRBJ2-3|TRBV27|TRBD2
TGTGCCAGCGGACCTCTTTCTAGCGGGGGCACAGATACGCAGTATTTT
CASGPLSSGGTDTQYF
>TRBJ2-5|TRBV6-5|TRBD2
TGTGCCAGCAGTTACTCACCCGGGACTAGTTCTGTATACTTC
CASSYSPGTSSVYF
>TRBJ1-2|TRBV5-1|TRBD1
TGCGCCAGCAGCACCCAGACAGGGGGGAATGGCTACACCTTC
CASSTQTGGNGYTF
>TRBJ1-1|TRBV5-6|TRBD1
TGTGCCAGCAGCTTCGGGACAGGGGGAAACACTGAAGCTTTCTTT
CASSFGTGGNTEAFF
>TRBJ1-5|TRBV7-2|NA
TGTGCCAGCAGCTTAGGGGGCAGATCGGGTCAGCCCCAGCATTTT
CASSLGGRSGQPQHF
>TRBJ2-7|TRBV5-1|TRBD1
TGCGCCAGCAGCGTCCAGGGACAGGGATCGGACGAGCAGTACTTC
CASSVQGQGSDEQYF
>TRBJ1-4|TRBV12-5|NA
TGTGCTAGTGGTTTTTGTCAGGGCAATGAAAAACTGTTTTTT
CASGFCQGNEKLFF
>TRBJ2-1|TRBV6-5|TRBD2
TGTGCCAGCAGTTCCAGGACTAGCGGGAGAGGTGAGCAGTTCTTC
CASSSRTSGRGEQFF
>TRBJ2-7|TRBV25-1|NA
TGTGCCAGCAGTGAATGGGGTAGCGGAGACCGAAAGCAGTACTTC
CASSEWGSGDRKQYF
>TRBJ2-3|TRBV7-3|NA
TGTGCCAGCAGCCATAGCGGTAGCACAGATACGCAGTATTTT
CASSHSGSTDTQYF
>TRBJ2-3|TRBV13|NA
TGTGCCAGCAGCTCCGGTCAGGCTAGCGGCACAGATACGCAGTATTTT
CASSSGQASGTDTQYF
>TRBJ1-5|TRBV7-9|NA
TGTGCCAGCAGCTTAGGCCTCGGGGGGATAGATGGCAATCAGCCCCAGCATTTT
CASSLGLGGIDGNQPQHF
>TRBJ2-7|TRBV29-1|TRBD2
TGCAGCGTTGGTGGGACTAGCTACGAGCAGTACTTC
CSVGGTSYEQYF
>TRBJ2-7|TRBV2|NA
TGTGCCAGCAGTGTCGGGAGCGTCGAGCAGTACTTC
CASSVGSVEQYF
>TRBJ2-7|TRBV7-6|TRBD1
TGTGCCAGCAGCTTATTCTTCGGACAGGGGAGTCACGAGCAGTACTTC
CASSLFFGQGSHEQYF
>TRBJ2-7|TRBV18|TRBD2
TGTGCCAGCTCACCACTAGCGGGGGCGAGGCGGCACGGCGAGCAGTACTTC
CASSPLAGARRHGEQYF
>TRBJ2-1|TRBV7-3|TRBD2
TGTGCCAGCAGCCCAGGCGGGAGGGTTGGCAATGAGCAGTTCTTC
CASSPGGRVGNEQFF
>TRBJ2-1|TRBV12-1|NA
TGTGCCAGCAGCTTTGGGGCCTCCTACAATGAGCAGTTCTTC
CASSFGASYNEQFF
>TRBJ2-1|TRBV7-9|NA
TGTGCCAGCAGCCCAGGCGGGGTATACAATGAGCAGTTCTTC
CASSPGGVYNEQFF
>TRBJ1-2|TRBV27|NA
TGTGCCAGCCGTAAGGGAGGAGGCTACACCTTC
CASRKGGGYTF